This T cell receptor (beta chain) comes out of a study of blood T cell repertoires in COVID-19. Study-wide background: Samples came from the United States, Italy and Spain, spanning acute and convalescent COVID-19.

Here immunoSEQ multiplex PCR was the method, and the copy in TCRdb shows in-frame clones only, minus some. The repertoire holds some 50,000 clones, roughly 80% seen once, with about 4% in the top ten. V shed 0 bases and J 2 bases; nucleotides not matched to a gene: 3. Looked up from germline, CDR1 is MNHNY and CDR2 is SVGAGI (reference sequence). CDR3 length equals 15 residues. The sequence was obtained from a man over 45 with active COVID-19. The chain combines TRBV6-6 with TRBJ2-7, with 8 bases matching TRBD2. Sequencing was carried out using peripheral blood. CDR3 in DNA: TGTGCCAGCAGTTACTCGCGCGGGGGGCCCTACGAGCAGTACTTC. Translated, it gives CASSYSRGGPYEQYF.